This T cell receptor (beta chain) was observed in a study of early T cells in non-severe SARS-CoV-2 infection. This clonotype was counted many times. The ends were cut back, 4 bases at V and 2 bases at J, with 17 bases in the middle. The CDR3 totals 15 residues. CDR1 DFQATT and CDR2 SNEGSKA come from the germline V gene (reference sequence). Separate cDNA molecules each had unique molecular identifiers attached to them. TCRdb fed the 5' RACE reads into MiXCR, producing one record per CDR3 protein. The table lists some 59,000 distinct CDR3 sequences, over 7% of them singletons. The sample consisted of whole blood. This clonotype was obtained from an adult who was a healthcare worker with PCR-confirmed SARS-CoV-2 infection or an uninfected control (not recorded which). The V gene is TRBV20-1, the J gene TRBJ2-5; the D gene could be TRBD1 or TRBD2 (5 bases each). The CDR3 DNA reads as TGCAGTGCTACCTCAGGGACCCTAATACAAGAGACCCAGTACTTC. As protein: CSATSGTLIQETQYF.